A selection of T cell receptor beta chains follows, all from one sample in a study of spatial heterogeneity in lung cancer. Each CDR3 protein gets one entry after TCRdb re-called the 5' RACE reads with MiXCR. This table holds about 47,000 distinct CDR3 sequences, about an eighth found once. Sequencing was performed on PBMCs, taken at follow-up. The receptors stem from a male donor with early-stage non-small cell lung cancer. CDR3s include the opening cysteine and the closing phenylalanine or tryptophan. Fields, in order: J gene, clone size, D gene, V gene, CDR3 DNA, CDR3 protein. A D gene is named only where the DNA matches it firmly. A row's size may be missing; if present it is once, few, many or a size class.

TRBJ1-1 | few | TRBD1 | TRBV7-9 | TGTGCCAGCAGCTTAACGACAGGGAGAACTGAAGCTTTCTTT | CASSLTTGRTEAFF
TRBJ2-7 | - | - | TRBV7-2 | TGTGCCAGCAGCTTAGAGGGGTCCCGCTCCTACGAGCAGTACTTC | CASSLEGSRSYEQYF
TRBJ2-5 | many | - | TRBV20-1 | TGCAGTGCTTCCCTGCGGGAGACCCAGTACTTC | CSASLRETQYF
TRBJ2-3 | - | - | TRBV28 | TGTGCCAGCAGCCGCGGGGGCCCAGATACGCAGTATTTT | CASSRGGPDTQYF
TRBJ2-3 | few | TRBD2 | TRBV6-6 | TGTGCCAGCAGTTATAGGTATAGCGGGGGGGCCTCAGATACGCAGTATTTT | CASSYRYSGGASDTQYF
TRBJ1-1 | - | - | TRBV11-2 | TGTGCCAGCAGCCCATTCGGGTCATACACTGAAGCTTTCTTT | CASSPFGSYTEAFF
TRBJ2-3 | many | - | TRBV10-3 | TGTGCCATCAGTTCGCCTCAGGGGTCGTCTAGCACAGATACGCAGTATTTT | CAISSPQGSSSTDTQYF
TRBJ2-3 | many | - | TRBV9 | TGTGCCAGCAGCGTGAACACAGATACGCAGTATTTT | CASSVNTDTQYF
TRBJ2-5 | many | TRBD2 | TRBV7-2 | TGTGCCAGCAGCGCTCCCGGACTAGCGGGAAGAGAGACCCAGTACTTC | CASSAPGLAGRETQYF
TRBJ1-1 | - | - | TRBV6-5 | TGTGCCAGCAGTCTACAGGGACGGGACACTGAAGCTTTCTTT | CASSLQGRDTEAFF
TRBJ1-1 | few | TRBD1 | TRBV20-1 | TGCAGTGCTAGAGACGGACAGGCGATTCACCCGAACACTGAAGCTTTCTTT | CSARDGQAIHPNTEAFF
TRBJ2-5 | - | TRBD2 | TRBV6-5 | TGTGCCAGCAGTGGGGACTACCTCAAAGGGACCCAGTACTTC | CASSGDYLKGTQYF
TRBJ2-1 | many | - | TRBV6-6 | TGTGCCAGCAGGAAAGGAAGGTGGCGGTACAATGAGCAGTTCTTC | CASRKGRWRYNEQFF
TRBJ1-2 | many | TRBD1 | TRBV20-1 | TGCAGTGCTAGAGGGACAGGCCGATACTATGGCTACACCTTC | CSARGTGRYYGYTF
TRBJ1-5 | many | TRBD1 | TRBV19 | TGTGCCAGTAGTCCGCCGGGACAGGGGTTTTTTCAGCCCCAGCATTTT | CASSPPGQGFFQPQHF
TRBJ1-2 | many | - | TRBV20-1 | TGCAGTGCTACGGACGCACAAGGGGATGGCTACACCTTC | CSATDAQGDGYTF
TRBJ1-2 | many | TRBD1 | TRBV7-3 | TGTGCCAGCAGCTTAACAGGGGGCGCATATGGCTACACCTTC | CASSLTGGAYGYTF
TRBJ2-5 | few | - | TRBV5-1 | TGCGCCAGCAGCTTGGCGGCAGGGGAGCCCCAAGAGACCCAGTACTTC | CASSLAAGEPQETQYF
TRBJ2-3 | many | - | TRBV28 | TGTGCCAGCAGTTTCGGCTTCAGGGCAGATACGCAGTATTTT | CASSFGFRADTQYF
TRBJ2-1 | - | TRBD2 | TRBV19 | TGTGCCAGTAGTCCAAGGACTAGCTCCCTCTACAATGAGCAGTTCTTC | CASSPRTSSLYNEQFF
TRBJ2-1 | many | - | TRBV12-3/TRBV12-4 | TGTGCCAGCAGTTTACCTGGGGGTCGCTATGAGCAGTTCTTC | CASSLPGGRYEQFF
TRBJ2-7 | - | - | TRBV18 | TGTGCCAGCTCACCAGCCCCCCGATACGAGCAGTACTTC | CASSPAPRYEQYF
TRBJ2-1 | many | - | TRBV11-1 | TGTGCCAGCAGCTTGGTCGGGGGAGAGCAGTTCTTC | CASSLVGGEQFF